This record looks at one T cell receptor beta chain sequence and its context. What it binds is not known. The entry originates in a study of shared clonotypes between healthy human individuals. Turning to the study itself: CD4 naive and memory got three plates each, CD8 naive two, CD8 memory one.

Per the study methods: From ImmunoSEQ came sequences covering only the junction and carrying no quality scores, so filtering differed. The table came from immunoSEQ multiplex PCR; TCRdb's copy has only in-frame clones and leaves some out. The DNA was the basis for D and trimming; V, J and clone size are from that table. The table lists 1.6 million or so clones, approximately 98.5% of them singletons. The length of the CDR3 is 13 residues. Germline CDR1 and CDR2: SNHLY and FYNNEI. The V end lost 9 bases, the J end lost 3 bases, and 15 bases lay between the germline ends. Study-wide results and caveats: In having few donors, the study represented limited genetic and exposure-history diversity.

Sequencing was performed on naive CD4+ T cells sorted from blood. Documented subset: CD45RA+ positively selected. The chain is built from TRBV2 and TRBJ2-7; D tentatively fits TRBD1 or TRBD2 (5 bases each). The clonotype comes from a young man in good health. CDR3 in amino acids: CASERDRNYEQYF. DNA of the CDR3: TGTGCCAGTGAGAGGGACCGAAACTACGAGCAGTACTTC.